The T cell receptor (beta chain) under discussion was sequenced for a study of identifying expanded T cells in peripheral blood. Trimming took off 1 base at V and 2 bases at J, with 9 bases between the two ends. CDR1 and CDR2 (germline): SGHRS, YFSETQ. This CDR3 is built from 15 residues. Profiled with immunoSEQ multiplex PCR; TCRdb holds only in-frame clones, not every one. The data contain 51,000 or so clones, less than 85% of them singletons. The chain uses TRBV5-1 and TRBJ2-2; tentatively, D is TRBD2 (6 bases). The sequence was obtained from a person aged 18 to 75 in good health. What was sequenced was blood. The CDR3 loop is CASSLWGDNTGELFF. For the CDR3, the DNA is TGCGCCAGCAGCTTGTGGGGGGATAACACCGGGGAGCTGTTTTTT.